This TCR beta chain was recovered during a study of T-cell memory formation after mild COVID-19. Constant-segment-primed 5'RACE gave TCR alpha and TCR beta cDNA libraries with sample barcodes and UMIs. A single record per CDR3 protein comes from TCRdb applying MiXCR to the 5' RACE reads. The data contain fewer than 300,000 distinct CDR3 sequences, around 17% of them singletons. V dropped 6 bases and J dropped 8; count of bases not matched to a gene: 9. This CDR3 has 15 residues. The table lists this clonotype with a few counts. Sequencing was carried out using PBMCs or a T cell subset sorted from them (not recorded which). The V gene is TRBV12-3 or TRBV12-4, the J gene TRBJ1-6; 8 bases match TRBD1. The TCR sequence derives from a man aged 18 to 30 who had mild COVID-19 (a few samples of this study predate the infection). Cell type and time point are not known. The DNA for the CDR3 is TGTGCCAGCAGCATGAGGGGCAGGGGGCATTCACCCCTCCACTTT. Translating gives CASSMRGRGHSPLHF.